This passage covers 8 T cell receptor beta chains from one sample sequenced in a study of blood T cell repertoires in COVID-19 (dated by TCRdb to 2020 to 2021). The method behind the library was the immunoSEQ multiplex PCR assay. Here the immuneACCESS table is served through TCRdb, limited to in-frame sequences with V and J called. Missing clones are a known gap in these copies; in checked studies unresolved V genes cover under half, and the rest lacks a known reason. The sample includes some 200,000 clones, with less than 90% observed a single time. Clones ranked in the top ten supply about 6% of the sample. The sequenced sample was peripheral blood. Every receptor here comes from a woman between 40 and 55 years old with acute or convalescent COVID-19.

The chain links TRBV9 to TRBJ1-3; tentative D call: TRBD1 (6 bases). Germline loops: CDR1 SGDLS, CDR2 YYNGEE. The CDR3 loop spans 16 amino acids. The germline V and J ends were trimmed by 4 bases and 4 bases, with 18 bases remaining between them. As DNA, the CDR3 is TGTGCCAGCAGCCTCGCCCCCAGGGGAGAGGGAAACACCATATATTTT. Its protein is CASSLAPRGEGNTIYF.

The chain carries TRBV27 and TRBJ1-3; the match to TRBD1 covers 8 bases. Germline-derived CDR1 and CDR2 are MNHEY and SMNVEV (reference sequence). J was trimmed by 3 bases and V by 4 bases; bases with no gene match: 5. CDR3 length equals 15 residues. CDR3 loop: CASSSRTGFGNTIYF. The CDR3 DNA reads as TGTGCCAGCAGTTCCCGGACAGGGTTTGGAAACACCATATATTTT.

The rearrangement joins TRBV7-3 to TRBJ1-2; TRBD1 is a possible D gene (5 bases). In germline, CDR1 is SGHTA, CDR2 FQGTGA. Trimming removed 0 bases at V and 4 bases at J, with 15 bases between. The CDR3 contains 16 residues. The CDR3 nucleotides read TGTGCCAGCAGCTTAACCCCACCCCCGACAGCCTATGGCTACACCTTC. Its protein is CASSLTPPPTAYGYTF.

V and J are TRBV12-3 or TRBV12-4 and TRBJ1-2; D perhaps matches TRBD1 (5 bases). There are 13 residues in the CDR3. Trimming pared 4 bases from V and 13 bases from J, leaving 19 bases between. CDR3 amino acids: CASSSTVGGTVTF. The CDR3 DNA is TGTGCCAGCAGTTCTACGGTGGGCGGGACTGTCACCTTC.

A single count supports this clone. This sequence joins TRBV28 and TRBJ1-4; a weak D match, TRBD1 (6 bases). This CDR3 contains 17 residues. Germline values: CDR1 MDHEN, CDR2 SYDVKM. V lost 5 bases and J lost 3, with 19 bases in between. This chain's CDR3 is CASSPTGSVPSNEKLFF. As DNA, the CDR3 is TGTGCCAGCAGTCCTACAGGGTCCGTTCCTTCTAATGAAAAACTGTTTTTT.

With respect to this clone: Other DNA sequences from this sample encode an identical CDR3 as well. The V gene is TRBV18, the J gene TRBJ1-1, with D unresolved. V lost 3 bases to trimming and J lost 2 bases, with 4 bases between them. CDR3 size: 12 residues. Germline CDR1 is KGHSH and CDR2 is LQKENI. The CDR3 spells CASSPSNTEAFF. As DNA, the CDR3 is TGTGCCAGCTCACCCTCCAACACTGAAGCTTTCTTT.

V gene TRBV6-5 combines with J gene TRBJ1-1; D is undetermined. Germline assignment: CDR1 MNHEY and CDR2 SVGAGI. This CDR3 contains 14 residues. V gave up 7 bases and J gave up 1 base, with 13 bases separating them. The CDR3 DNA follows: TGTGCCAGCATTGGATGGGGAGAGAACACTGAAGCTTTCTTT. It specifies CASIGWGENTEAFF.

The chain employs TRBV7-9 and TRBJ2-1; 9 bases line up with TRBD1. The CDR3 sequence is 15 residues long. CDR1 and CDR2 from the germline V gene are SEHNR and FQNEAQ (reference sequence). Losses at the gene ends were 5 bases for V and 6 bases for J; bases not matched to a gene: 8. CDR3 DNA sequence: TGTGCCAGCAGCGGAGGGGACAGGGACCTCAATGAGCAGTTCTTC. This sequence encodes CASSGGDRDLNEQFF.